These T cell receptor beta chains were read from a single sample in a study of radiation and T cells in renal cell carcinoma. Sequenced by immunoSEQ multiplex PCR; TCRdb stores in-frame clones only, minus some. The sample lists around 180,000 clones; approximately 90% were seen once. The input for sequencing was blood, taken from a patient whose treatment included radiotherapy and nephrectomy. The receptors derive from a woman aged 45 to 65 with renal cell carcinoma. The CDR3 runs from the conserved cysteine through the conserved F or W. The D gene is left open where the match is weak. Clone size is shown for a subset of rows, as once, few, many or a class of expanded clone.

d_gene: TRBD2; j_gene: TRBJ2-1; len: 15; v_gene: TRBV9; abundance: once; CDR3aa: CASSPGTSGVNEQFF; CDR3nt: TGTGCCAGCAGCCCAGGGACTAGCGGGGTGAATGAGCAGTTCTTC
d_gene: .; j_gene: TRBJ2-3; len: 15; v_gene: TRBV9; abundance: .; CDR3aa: CASSQARRARDTQYF; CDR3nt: TGTGCCAGCAGCCAGGCGAGGAGGGCAAGAGATACGCAGTATTTT
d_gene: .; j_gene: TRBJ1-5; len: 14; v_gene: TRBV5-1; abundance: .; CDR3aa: CASSLEAGNQPQHF; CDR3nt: TGCGCCAGCAGCTTGGAGGCAGGCAATCAGCCCCAGCATTTT
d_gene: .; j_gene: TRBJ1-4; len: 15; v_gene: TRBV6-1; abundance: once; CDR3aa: CASSEDPAANEKLFF; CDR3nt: TGTGCCAGCAGTGAAGATCCGGCGGCTAATGAAAAACTGTTTTTT
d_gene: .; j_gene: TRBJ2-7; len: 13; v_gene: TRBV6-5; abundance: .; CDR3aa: CASSPRGGGEQYF; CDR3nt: TGTGCCAGCAGTCCTAGGGGAGGGGGCGAGCAGTACTTC
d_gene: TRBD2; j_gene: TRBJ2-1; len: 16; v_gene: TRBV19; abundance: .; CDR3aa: CASSISSGGPYNEQFF; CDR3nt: TGTGCCAGTAGTATTTCTAGCGGGGGACCCTACAATGAGCAGTTCTTC
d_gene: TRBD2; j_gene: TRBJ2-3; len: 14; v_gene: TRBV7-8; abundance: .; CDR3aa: CASSLVLAGGTQYF; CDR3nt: TGTGCCAGCAGCTTAGTGCTAGCGGGGGGTACGCAGTATTTT
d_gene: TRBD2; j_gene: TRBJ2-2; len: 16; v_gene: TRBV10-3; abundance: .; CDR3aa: CATGTSGASNTGELFF; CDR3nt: TGTGCCACCGGGACTAGCGGGGCCTCGAACACCGGGGAGCTGTTTTTT
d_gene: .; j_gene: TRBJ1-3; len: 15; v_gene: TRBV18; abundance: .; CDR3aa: CASSLELASGNTIYF; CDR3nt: TGTGCCAGCTCATTAGAGTTAGCCTCTGGAAACACCATATATTTT
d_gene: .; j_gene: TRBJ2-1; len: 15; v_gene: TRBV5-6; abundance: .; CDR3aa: CASSLVGGAYNEQFF; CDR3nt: TGTGCCAGCAGCTTGGTAGGAGGGGCCTACAATGAGCAGTTCTTC
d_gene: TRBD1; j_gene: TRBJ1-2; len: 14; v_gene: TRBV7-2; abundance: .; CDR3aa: CASSPMTGAIGYTF; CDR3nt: TGTGCCAGCAGCCCGATGACAGGGGCTATTGGCTACACCTTC
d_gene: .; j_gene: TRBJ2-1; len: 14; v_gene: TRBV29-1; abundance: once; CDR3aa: CSVEGTPRDNEQFF; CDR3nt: TGCAGCGTTGAAGGGACCCCCCGGGACAATGAGCAGTTCTTC
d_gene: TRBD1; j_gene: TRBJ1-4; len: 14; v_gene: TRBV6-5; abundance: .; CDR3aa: CASKGGTGGEKLFF; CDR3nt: TGTGCCAGCAAAGGCGGGACAGGGGGGGAAAAACTGTTTTTT
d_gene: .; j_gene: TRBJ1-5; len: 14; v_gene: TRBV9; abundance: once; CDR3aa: CASSVGVSNQPQHF; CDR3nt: TGTGCCAGCAGCGTAGGGGTTAGCAATCAGCCCCAGCATTTT
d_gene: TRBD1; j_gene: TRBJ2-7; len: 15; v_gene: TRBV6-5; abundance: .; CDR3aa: CASSYSGTDSREQYF; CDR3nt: TGTGCCAGCAGTTACAGTGGGACAGATTCGCGCGAGCAGTACTTC
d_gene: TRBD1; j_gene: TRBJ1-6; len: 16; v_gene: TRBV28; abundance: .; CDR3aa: CASRPDREVKNSPLHF; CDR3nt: TGTGCCAGCAGACCGGACAGGGAGGTAAAAAATTCACCCCTCCACTTT
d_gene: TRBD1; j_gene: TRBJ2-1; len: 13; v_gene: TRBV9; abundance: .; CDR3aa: CASSQDRAGEQFF; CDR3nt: TGTGCCAGCAGCCAGGACAGGGCGGGTGAGCAGTTCTTC
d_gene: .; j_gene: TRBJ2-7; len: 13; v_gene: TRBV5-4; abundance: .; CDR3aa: CASSLVPDDEQYF; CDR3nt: TGTGCCAGCAGCTTGGTCCCTGATGACGAGCAGTACTTC
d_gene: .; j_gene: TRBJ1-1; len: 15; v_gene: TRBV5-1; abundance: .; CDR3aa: CASSLRLGANTEAFF; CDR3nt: TGCGCCAGCAGCTTGCGTCTGGGGGCGAACACTGAAGCTTTCTTT
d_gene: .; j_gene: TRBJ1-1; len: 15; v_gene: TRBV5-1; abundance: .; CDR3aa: CASSLGRNLNTEAFF; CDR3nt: TGCGCCAGCAGCTTGGGACGAAACTTGAACACTGAAGCTTTCTTT
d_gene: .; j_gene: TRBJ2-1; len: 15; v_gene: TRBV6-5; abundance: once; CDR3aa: CASSYSPSSYNEQFF; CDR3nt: TGTGCCAGCAGTTACTCGCCGAGCTCCTACAATGAGCAGTTCTTC
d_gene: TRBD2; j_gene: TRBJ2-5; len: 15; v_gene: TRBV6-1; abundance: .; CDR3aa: CASSGTSGGQETQYF; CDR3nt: TGTGCCAGCAGTGGGACTAGCGGGGGACAAGAGACCCAGTACTTC
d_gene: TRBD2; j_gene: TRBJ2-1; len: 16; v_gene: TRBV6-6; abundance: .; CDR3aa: CASSYSESSGVNEQFF; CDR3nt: TGTGCCAGCAGTTACTCTGAGTCTAGCGGGGTTAATGAGCAGTTCTTC
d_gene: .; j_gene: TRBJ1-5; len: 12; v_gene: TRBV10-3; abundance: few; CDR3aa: CATGQGDQPQHF; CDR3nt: TGTGCCACGGGACAAGGAGATCAGCCCCAGCATTTT
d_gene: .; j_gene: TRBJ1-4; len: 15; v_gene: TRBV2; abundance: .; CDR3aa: CASSWEGNRAEKLFF; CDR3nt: TGTGCCAGCAGTTGGGAGGGGAACAGGGCTGAAAAACTGTTTTTT
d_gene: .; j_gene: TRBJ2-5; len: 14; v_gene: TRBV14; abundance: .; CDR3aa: CASSQERALRTQYF; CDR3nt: TGTGCCAGCAGCCAAGAACGGGCTCTAAGGACCCAGTACTTC
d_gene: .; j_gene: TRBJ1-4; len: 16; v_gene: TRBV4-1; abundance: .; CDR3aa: CASSSRAGRVNEKLFF; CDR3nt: TGCGCCAGCAGCTCCCGAGCCGGACGGGTTAATGAAAAACTGTTTTTT
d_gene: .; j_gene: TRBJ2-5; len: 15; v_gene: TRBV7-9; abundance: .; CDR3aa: CASSLSQREGETQYF; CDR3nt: TGTGCCAGCAGCTTAAGCCAGCGAGAAGGAGAGACCCAGTACTTC
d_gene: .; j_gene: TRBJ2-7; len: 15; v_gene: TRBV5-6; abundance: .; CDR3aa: CASSLGAGRFYEQYF; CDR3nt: TGTGCCAGCAGCTTGGGGGCAGGGAGGTTCTACGAGCAGTACTTC
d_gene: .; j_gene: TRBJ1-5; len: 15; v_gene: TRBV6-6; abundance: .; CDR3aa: CASSEQGRSNQPQHF; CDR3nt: TGTGCCAGCAGCGAACAGGGTCGGAGCAATCAGCCCCAGCATTTT
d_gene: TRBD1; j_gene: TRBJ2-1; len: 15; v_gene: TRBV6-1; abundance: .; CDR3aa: CASSTQGGSYNEQFF; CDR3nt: TGTGCCAGCAGTACACAGGGGGGCTCCTACAATGAGCAGTTCTTC
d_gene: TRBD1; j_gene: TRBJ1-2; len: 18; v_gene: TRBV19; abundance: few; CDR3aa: CASTSLWDRGRGIYGYTF; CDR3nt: TGTGCCAGTACTTCCCTTTGGGACAGGGGAAGAGGAATCTATGGCTACACCTTC
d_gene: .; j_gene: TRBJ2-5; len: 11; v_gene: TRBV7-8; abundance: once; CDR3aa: CASSLKETQYF; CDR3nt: TGTGCCAGCAGCTTAAAAGAGACCCAGTACTTC
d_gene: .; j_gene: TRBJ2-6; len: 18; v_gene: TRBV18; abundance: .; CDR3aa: CASSPPTTGNSGANVLTF; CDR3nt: TGTGCCAGCTCACCACCGACAACAGGGAATTCTGGGGCCAACGTCCTGACTTTC
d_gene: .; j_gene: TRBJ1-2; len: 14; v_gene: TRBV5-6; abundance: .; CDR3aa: CASTVDSGLYGYTF; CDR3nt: TGTGCCAGCACCGTGGACAGTGGGCTCTATGGCTACACCTTC
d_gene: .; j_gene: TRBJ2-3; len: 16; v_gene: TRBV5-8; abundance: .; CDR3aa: CASSPTPGRRTDTQYF; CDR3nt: TGTGCCAGCAGCCCTACACCGGGTCGACGCACAGATACGCAGTATTTT
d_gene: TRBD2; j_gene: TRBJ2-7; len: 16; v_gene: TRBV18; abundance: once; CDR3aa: CASSPPLAGAAYEQYF; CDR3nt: TGTGCCAGCTCACCACCCCTAGCGGGGGCCGCCTACGAGCAGTACTTC
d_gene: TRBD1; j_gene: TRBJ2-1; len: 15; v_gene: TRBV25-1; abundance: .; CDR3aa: CASSELDTGGHEQFF; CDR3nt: TGTGCCAGCAGTGAATTGGATACAGGGGGACATGAGCAGTTCTTC
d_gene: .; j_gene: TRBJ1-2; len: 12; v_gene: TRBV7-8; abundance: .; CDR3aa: CASSRSAIGYTF; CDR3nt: TGTGCCAGCAGCCGCTCGGCGATCGGCTACACCTTC
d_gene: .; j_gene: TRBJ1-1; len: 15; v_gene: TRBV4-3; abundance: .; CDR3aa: CASSRGDASGTEAFF; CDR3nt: TGCGCCAGCAGCCGAGGGGACGCCTCTGGGACTGAAGCTTTCTTT
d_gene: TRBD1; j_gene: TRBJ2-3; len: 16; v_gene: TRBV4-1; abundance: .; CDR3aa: CASSQDRGQFTDTQYF; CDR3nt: TGCGCCAGCAGCCAAGATAGGGGACAGTTCACAGATACGCAGTATTTT
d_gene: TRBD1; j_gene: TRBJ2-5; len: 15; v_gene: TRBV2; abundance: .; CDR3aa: CASGRQGAREETQYF; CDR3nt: TGTGCCAGCGGAAGACAGGGGGCGCGGGAAGAGACCCAGTACTTC
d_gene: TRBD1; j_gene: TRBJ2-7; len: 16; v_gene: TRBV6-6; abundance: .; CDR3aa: CASSYSRTGGTYEQYF; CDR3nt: TGTGCCAGCAGTTACTCGAGGACAGGGGGGACCTACGAGCAGTACTTC
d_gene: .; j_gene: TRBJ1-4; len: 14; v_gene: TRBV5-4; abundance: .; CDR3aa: CASRVDPGDEKLFF; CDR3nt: TGTGCCAGCAGGGTCGATCCGGGAGATGAAAAACTGTTTTTT
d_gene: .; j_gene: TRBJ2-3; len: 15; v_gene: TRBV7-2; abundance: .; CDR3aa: CASSPIASSTDTQYF; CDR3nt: TGTGCCAGCAGCCCGATAGCCTCTAGCACAGATACGCAGTATTTT
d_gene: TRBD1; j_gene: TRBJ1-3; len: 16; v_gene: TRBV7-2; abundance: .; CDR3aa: CASSLAWGTAGNTIYF; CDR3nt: TGTGCCAGCAGCTTAGCGTGGGGGACAGCTGGAAACACCATATATTTT
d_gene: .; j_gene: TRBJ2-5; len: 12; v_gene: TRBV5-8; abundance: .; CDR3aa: CASSLVGETQYF; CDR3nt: TGTGCCAGCAGCTTGGTGGGGGAGACCCAGTACTTC
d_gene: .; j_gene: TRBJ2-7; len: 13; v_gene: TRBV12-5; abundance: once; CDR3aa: CASGKGTAYEQYF; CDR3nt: TGTGCTAGTGGTAAGGGGACGGCCTACGAGCAGTACTTC
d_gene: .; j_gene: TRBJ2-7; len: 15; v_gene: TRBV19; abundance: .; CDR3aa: CASSIVGGGSYEQYF; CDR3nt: TGTGCCAGTAGTATAGTGGGAGGGGGCAGCTACGAGCAGTACTTC
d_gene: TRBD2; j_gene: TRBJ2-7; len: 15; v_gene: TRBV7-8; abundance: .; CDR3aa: CASSPGRDISYEQYF; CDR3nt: TGTGCCAGCAGCCCCGGGAGGGACATCTCCTACGAGCAGTACTTC